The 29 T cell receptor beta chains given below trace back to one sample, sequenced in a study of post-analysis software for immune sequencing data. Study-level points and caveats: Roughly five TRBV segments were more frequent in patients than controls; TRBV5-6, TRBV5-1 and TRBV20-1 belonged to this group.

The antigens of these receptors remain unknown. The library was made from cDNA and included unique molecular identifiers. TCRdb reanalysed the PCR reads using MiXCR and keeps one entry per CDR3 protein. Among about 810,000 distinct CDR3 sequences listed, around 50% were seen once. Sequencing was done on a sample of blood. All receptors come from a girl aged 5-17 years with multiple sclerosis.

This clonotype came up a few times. The CDR3: CASSQGIGNTEAFF. CDR3 sequence (DNA): TGTGCCAGCAGCCAGGGGATTGGGAACACTGAAGCTTTCTTT. V is TRBV3-1 and J is TRBJ1-1; no reliable D call. The CDR3 runs 14 residues. Germline assignment: CDR1 LGHDT and CDR2 YNNKEL (reference sequence). Trimming took 3 bases from V and 1 from J, leaving 9 bases between them.

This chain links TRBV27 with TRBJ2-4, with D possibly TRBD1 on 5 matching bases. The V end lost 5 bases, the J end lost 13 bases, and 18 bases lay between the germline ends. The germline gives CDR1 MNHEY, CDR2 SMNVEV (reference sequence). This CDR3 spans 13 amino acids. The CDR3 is CASSAGHIYGQYF. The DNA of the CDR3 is TGTGCCAGCAGTGCTGGACACATCTACGGGCAGTACTTC.

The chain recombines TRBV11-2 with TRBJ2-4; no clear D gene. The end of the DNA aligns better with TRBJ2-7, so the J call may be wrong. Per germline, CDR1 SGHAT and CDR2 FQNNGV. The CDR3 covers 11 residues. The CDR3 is CASSKAYEQYF. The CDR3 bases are TGTGCCAGCAGCAAGGCTTACGAGCAGTACTTC.

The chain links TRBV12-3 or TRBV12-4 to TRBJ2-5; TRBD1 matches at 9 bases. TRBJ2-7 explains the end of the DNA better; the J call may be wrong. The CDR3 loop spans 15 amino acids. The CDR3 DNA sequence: TGTGCCAGCAGTTCTAACAGGGGGCCGATCTCCGAGCAGTACTTC. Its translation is CASSSNRGPISEQYF.

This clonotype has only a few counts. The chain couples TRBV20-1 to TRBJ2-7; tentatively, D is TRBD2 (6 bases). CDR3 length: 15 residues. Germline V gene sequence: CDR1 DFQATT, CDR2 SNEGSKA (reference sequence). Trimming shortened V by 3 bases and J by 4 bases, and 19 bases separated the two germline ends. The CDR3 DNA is TGCAGTGCTAGTGATCCCGGAGGGTCGGGTTACGAGCAGTACTTC. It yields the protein CSASDPGGSGYEQYF.

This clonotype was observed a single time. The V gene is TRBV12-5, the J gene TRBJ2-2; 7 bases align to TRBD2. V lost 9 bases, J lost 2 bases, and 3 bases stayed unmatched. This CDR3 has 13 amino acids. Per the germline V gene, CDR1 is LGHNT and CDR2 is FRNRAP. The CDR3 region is CASGTINTGELFF. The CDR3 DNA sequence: TGTGCTAGCGGGACTATAAACACCGGGGAGCTGTTTTTT.

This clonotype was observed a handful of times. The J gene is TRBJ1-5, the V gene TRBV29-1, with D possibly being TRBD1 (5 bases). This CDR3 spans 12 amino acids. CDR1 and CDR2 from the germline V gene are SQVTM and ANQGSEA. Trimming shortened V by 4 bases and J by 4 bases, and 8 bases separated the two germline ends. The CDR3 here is CSVVAGNQPQHF. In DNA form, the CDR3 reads TGCAGCGTTGTCGCAGGGAATCAGCCCCAGCATTTT.

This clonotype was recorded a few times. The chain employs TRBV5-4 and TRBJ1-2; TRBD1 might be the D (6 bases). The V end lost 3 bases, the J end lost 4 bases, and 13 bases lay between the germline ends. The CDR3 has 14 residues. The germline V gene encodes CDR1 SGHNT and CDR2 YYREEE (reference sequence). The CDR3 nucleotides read TGTGCCAGCAGCTCGACAGGAACATTCTATGGCTACACCTTC. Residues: CASSSTGTFYGYTF.

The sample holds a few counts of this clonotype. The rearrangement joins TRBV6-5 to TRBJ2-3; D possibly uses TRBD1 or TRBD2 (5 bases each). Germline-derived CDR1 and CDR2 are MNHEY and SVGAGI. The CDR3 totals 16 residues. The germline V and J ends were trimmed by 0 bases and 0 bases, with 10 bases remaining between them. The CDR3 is CASSYSRGTSTDTQYF. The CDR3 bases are TGTGCCAGCAGTTACTCGAGGGGAACTAGCACAGATACGCAGTATTTT.

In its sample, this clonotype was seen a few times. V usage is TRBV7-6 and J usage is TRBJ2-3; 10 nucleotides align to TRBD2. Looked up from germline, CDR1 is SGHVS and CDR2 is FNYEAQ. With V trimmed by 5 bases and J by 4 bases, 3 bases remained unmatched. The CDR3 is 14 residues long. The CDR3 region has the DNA TGTGCCAGCAGCCAGAGCGGGGGGGCAGATACGCAGTATTTT. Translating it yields CASSQSGGADTQYF.

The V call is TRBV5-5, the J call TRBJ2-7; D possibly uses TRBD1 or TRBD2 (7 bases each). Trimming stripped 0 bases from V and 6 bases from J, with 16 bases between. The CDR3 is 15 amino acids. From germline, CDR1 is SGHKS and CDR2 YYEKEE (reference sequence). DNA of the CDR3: TGTGCCAGCAGCTTGGCCACATCAGGGGGGGGCGAGCAGTACTTC. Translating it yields CASSLATSGGGEQYF.

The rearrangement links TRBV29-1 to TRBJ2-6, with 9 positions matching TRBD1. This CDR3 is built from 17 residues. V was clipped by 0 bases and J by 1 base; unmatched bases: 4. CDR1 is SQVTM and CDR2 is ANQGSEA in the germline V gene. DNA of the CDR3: TGCAGCGTTGAAGACCGGGACAGGGAGTCTGGGGCCAACGTCCTGACTTTC. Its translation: CSVEDRDRESGANVLTF.

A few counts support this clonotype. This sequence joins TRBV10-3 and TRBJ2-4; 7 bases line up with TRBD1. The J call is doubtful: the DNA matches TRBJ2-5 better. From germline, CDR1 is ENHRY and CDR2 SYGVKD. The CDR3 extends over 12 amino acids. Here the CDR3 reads CATTGVGETQYF. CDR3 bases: TGTGCCACAACAGGGGTAGGAGAGACCCAGTACTTC.

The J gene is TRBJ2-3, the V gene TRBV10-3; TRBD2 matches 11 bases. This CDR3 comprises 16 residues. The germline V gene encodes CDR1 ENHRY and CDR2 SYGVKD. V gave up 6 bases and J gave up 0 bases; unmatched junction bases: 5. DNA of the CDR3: TGTGCCATCAGAATAGCGGGGGGGCCTAGCACAGATACGCAGTATTTT. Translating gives CAIRIAGGPSTDTQYF.

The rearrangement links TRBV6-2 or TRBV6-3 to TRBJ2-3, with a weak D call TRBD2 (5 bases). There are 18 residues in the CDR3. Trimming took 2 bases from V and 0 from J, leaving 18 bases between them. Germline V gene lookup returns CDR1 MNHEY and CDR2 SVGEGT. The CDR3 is CASSYPKAAGLSTDTQYF. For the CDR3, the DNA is TGTGCCAGCAGTTACCCGAAGGCGGCGGGCCTTAGCACAGATACGCAGTATTTT.

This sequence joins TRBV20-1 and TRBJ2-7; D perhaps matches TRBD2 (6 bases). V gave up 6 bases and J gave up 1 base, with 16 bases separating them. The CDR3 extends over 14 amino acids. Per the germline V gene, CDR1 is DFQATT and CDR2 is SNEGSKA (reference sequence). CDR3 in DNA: TGCAGTGCGGCACTGGGGACTGTTTCCTACGAGCAGTACTTC. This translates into CSAALGTVSYEQYF.

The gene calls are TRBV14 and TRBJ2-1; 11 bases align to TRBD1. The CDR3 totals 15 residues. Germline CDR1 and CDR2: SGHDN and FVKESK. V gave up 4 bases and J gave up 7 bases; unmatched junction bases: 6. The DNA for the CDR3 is TGTGCCAGCAGCCCCGGGACAGGGGGAACAAATGAGCAGTTCTTC. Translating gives CASSPGTGGTNEQFF.

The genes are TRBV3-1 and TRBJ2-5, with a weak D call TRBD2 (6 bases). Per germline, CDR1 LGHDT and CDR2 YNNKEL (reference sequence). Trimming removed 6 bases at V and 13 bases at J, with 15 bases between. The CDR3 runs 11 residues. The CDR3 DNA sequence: TGTGCCAGCAGAGGGACTTACGAGCGGTACTTC. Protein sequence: CASRGTYERYF.

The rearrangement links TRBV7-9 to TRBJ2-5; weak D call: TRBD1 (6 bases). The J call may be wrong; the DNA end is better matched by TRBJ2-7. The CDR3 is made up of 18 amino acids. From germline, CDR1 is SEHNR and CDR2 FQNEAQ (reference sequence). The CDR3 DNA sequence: TGTGCCAGCAGCTTACCATACGGACAGACAGGAAACCCCTACGAGCAGTACTTC. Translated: CASSLPYGQTGNPYEQYF.

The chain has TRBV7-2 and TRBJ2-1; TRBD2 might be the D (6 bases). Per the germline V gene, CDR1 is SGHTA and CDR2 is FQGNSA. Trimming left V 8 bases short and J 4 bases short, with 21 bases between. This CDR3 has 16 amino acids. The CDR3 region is CASRPDGGGRYNEQFF. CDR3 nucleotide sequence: TGTGCCAGCCGTCCCGACGGGGGAGGAAGGTACAATGAGCAGTTCTTC.

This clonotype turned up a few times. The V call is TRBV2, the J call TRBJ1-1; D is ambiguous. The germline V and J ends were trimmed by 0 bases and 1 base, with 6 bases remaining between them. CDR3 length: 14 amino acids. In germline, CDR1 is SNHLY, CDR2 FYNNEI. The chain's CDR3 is CASSEAGRNTEAFF. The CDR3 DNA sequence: TGTGCCAGCAGTGAAGCGGGCAGGAACACTGAAGCTTTCTTT.

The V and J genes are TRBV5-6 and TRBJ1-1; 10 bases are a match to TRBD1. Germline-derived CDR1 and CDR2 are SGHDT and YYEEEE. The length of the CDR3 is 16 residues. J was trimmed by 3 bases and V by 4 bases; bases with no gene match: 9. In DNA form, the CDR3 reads TGTGCCAGCAGCCCCGACAGGGGGCGGCCGGACACTGAAGCTTTCTTT. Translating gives CASSPDRGRPDTEAFF.

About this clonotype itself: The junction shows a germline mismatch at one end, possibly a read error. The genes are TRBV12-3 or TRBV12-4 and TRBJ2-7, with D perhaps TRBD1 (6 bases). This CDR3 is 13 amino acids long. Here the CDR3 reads CASSTGQFYEQYF. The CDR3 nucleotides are TGCGCCAGCAGCACCGGACAGTTCTACGAGCAGTACTTC.

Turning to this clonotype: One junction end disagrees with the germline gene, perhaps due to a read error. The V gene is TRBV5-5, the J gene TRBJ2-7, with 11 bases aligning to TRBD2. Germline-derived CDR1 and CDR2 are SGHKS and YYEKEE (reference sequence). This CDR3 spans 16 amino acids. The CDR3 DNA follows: TGTGCCAGCAGCTTGGTAGCGGGGGGGCCCGTGTACGGGCAGTACTTC. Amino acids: CASSLVAGGPVYGQYF.

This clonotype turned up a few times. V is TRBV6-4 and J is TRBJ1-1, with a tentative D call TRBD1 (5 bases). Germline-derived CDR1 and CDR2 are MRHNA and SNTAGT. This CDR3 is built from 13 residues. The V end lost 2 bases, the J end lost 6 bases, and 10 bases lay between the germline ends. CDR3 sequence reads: CASSDGGGAEAFF. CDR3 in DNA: TGTGCCAGCAGTGACGGGGGGGGGGCTGAAGCTTTCTTT.

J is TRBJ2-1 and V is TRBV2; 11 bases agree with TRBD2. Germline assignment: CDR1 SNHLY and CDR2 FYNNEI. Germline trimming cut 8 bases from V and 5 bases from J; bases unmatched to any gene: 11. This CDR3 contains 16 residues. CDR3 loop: CASQQTGLAADNEQFF. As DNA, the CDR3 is TGTGCCAGCCAGCAGACGGGACTAGCGGCCGACAATGAGCAGTTCTTC.

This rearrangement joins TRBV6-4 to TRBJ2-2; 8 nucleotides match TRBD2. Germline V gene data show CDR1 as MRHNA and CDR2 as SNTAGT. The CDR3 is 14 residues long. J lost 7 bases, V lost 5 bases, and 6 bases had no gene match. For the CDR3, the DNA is TGTGCCAGCAGTCAAGCGGGAGCAGGCGGGGAGCTGTTTTTT. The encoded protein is CASSQAGAGGELFF.

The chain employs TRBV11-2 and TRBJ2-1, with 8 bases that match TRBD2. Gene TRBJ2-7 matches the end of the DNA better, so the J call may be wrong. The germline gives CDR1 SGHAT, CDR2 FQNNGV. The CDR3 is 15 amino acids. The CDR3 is CASSLAGGARNEQYF. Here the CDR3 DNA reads TGTGCCAGCAGCTTAGCCGGGGGGGCTCGTAATGAGCAGTACTTC.

The CDR3 reads CSASRLSGANVLTF. For the CDR3, the DNA is TGCAGTGCTAGTAGGCTCTCTGGGGCCAACGTCCTGACTTTC. The chain uses TRBV20-1 and TRBJ2-6; the D is unclear. Germline CDR1 reads DFQATT; CDR2 reads SNEGSKA (reference sequence). The CDR3 totals 14 residues. V shed 3 bases and J shed 0 bases, with 6 bases lying between them.